This T cell receptor (beta chain) comes out of a study of T cell responses to AZD1222 COVID-19 vaccine. Study results and limitations: Only six or seven AZD1222 recipients were seropositive at baseline. Donor demographics were predominantly white British with a female majority; clonal diversity may be underestimated. CD4 TCRs linked to vaccination spanned spike, dominating at 160-218 and 743-854.

The assay was immunoSEQ multiplex PCR, and TCRdb's table has in-frame clones only and misses some. The sample includes 90,000 to 120,000 clones, more than 75% of them seen just once. CDR1 and CDR2 (germline): LGHDT, YNNKEL (reference sequence). Trimming stripped 4 bases from V and 3 bases from J, with 9 bases between. This CDR3 spans 13 amino acids. A remark on this clone: What it binds is not known.

This receptor was identified in an adult in good health. The chain has TRBV3-1 (or the pseudogene TRBV3-2) and TRBJ1-1; D gene ambiguous. The sample was peripheral blood, taken on day 0 of AZD1222 vaccination. CDR3 sequence: CASSLRSYTEAFF. The CDR3 bases are TGTGCCAGCAGCCTCCGGTCGTACACTGAAGCTTTCTTT.